Listed here are 26 T cell receptor beta chains from one sample, sequenced in a study of blood T cell repertoires in COVID-19. Sequencing used immunoSEQ multiplex PCR; TCRdb keeps in-frame clones, though not all of them. The sample includes approximately 400,000 clones, 83% of them seen just once. Sequenced sample: PBMCs or T cells enriched from blood (not recorded which). These receptors were collected from a woman aged 50 to 65 who had recovered from COVID-19.

The gene calls are TRBV12-5 and TRBJ1-2; D perhaps matches TRBD1 (5 bases). CDR3 length: 12 amino acids. In germline, CDR1 is LGHNT, CDR2 FRNRAP. With 2 bases removed from V and 8 bases from J, the gap between germline ends came to 9 bases. CDR3 in DNA: TGTGCTAGTGGTTTGAGCAGGGCGGGCTACACCTTC. This translates into CASGLSRAGYTF.

The V gene is TRBV5-4, the J gene TRBJ1-2; no firm D call. V lost 0 bases and J 3 bases, leaving 9 bases between the germline ends. This CDR3 spans 14 amino acids. CDR1 SGHNT and CDR2 YYREEE come from the germline V gene (reference sequence). In nucleotides, the CDR3 is TGTGCCAGCAGCTTGGCTGGGCTGCACTATGGCTACACCTTC. Translated: CASSLAGLHYGYTF.

The rearrangement uses TRBV2 and TRBJ2-1; D remains ambiguous. Germline V gene lookup returns CDR1 SNHLY and CDR2 FYNNEI. V lost 9 bases and J 7 bases, leaving 7 bases between the germline ends. There are 10 residues in the CDR3. The CDR3 region has the DNA TGTGCCAGTGTGTTAAATGAGCAGTTCTTC. It yields the protein CASVLNEQFF.

The chain has TRBV27 and TRBJ2-7, with D tentatively TRBD1 (5 bases). The CDR3 length is 17 residues. The germline V gene encodes CDR1 MNHEY and CDR2 SMNVEV (reference sequence). V lost 0 bases and J lost 2, with 17 bases in between. CDR3 sequence (DNA): TGTGCCAGCAGTTTATCGGGCAGGGCCAGGTACACCTACGAGCAGTACTTC. Protein product: CASSLSGRARYTYEQYF.

J is TRBJ2-3 and V is TRBV6-2 or TRBV6-3, with D possibly matching TRBD1 (5 bases). This CDR3 is 18 amino acids long. Germline CDR1 and CDR2: MNHEY and SVGEGT. Trimming pared 0 bases from V and 0 bases from J, leaving 16 bases between. CDR3 in DNA: TGTGCCAGCAGTTACTCCGATTCTGGGGCGACTAGCACAGATACGCAGTATTTT. Amino acids: CASSYSDSGATSTDTQYF.

J is TRBJ2-4 and V is TRBV19; maybe TRBD1 (7 bases). CDR1 and CDR2 from the germline V gene are LNHDA and SQIVND (reference sequence). V was clipped by 3 bases and J by 0 bases, with 18 bases between them. The CDR3 has 18 residues. CDR3 in amino acids: CASSISRTGLLAKNIQYF. CDR3 in DNA: TGTGCCAGTAGTATCTCCCGGACAGGACTACTAGCCAAAAACATTCAGTACTTC.

The gene calls are TRBV29-1 and TRBJ2-7; D is ambiguous. The V gene lost 5 bases and the J gene lost 1 base, with 9 bases spanning the gap. The CDR3 has 12 residues. Germline CDR1 is SQVTM and CDR2 is ANQGSEA. Written as DNA, the CDR3 is TGCAGCGTTTCGTCCAGTTCCTACGAGCAGTACTTC. It codes for CSVSSSSYEQYF.

The chain couples TRBV5-4 to TRBJ2-1, with TRBD2 matching 7 bases. Germline CDR1 SGHNT, CDR2 YYREEE (reference sequence). The CDR3 is made up of 16 amino acids. V lost 4 bases, J lost 0 bases, and 7 bases stayed unmatched. The CDR3 is CASSRSGAPSYNEQFF. The CDR3 DNA sequence: TGTGCCAGCAGCCGAAGCGGGGCGCCCTCCTACAATGAGCAGTTCTTC.

Concerning this clone: This specimen includes other DNA sequences encoding the same CDR3. The rearrangement joins TRBV7-9 to TRBJ1-2, with 9 bases fitting TRBD1. Germline V gene lookup returns CDR1 SEHNR and CDR2 FQNEAQ (reference sequence). The CDR3 totals 13 residues. V was pared by 5 bases and J by 4 bases, with 2 bases of the junction left unmatched. The CDR3, as DNA: TGTGCCAGCAGCCCGACAGGGGGCTATGGCTACACCTTC. Protein sequence: CASSPTGGYGYTF.

This rearrangement joins TRBV30 to TRBJ1-5, with 12 bases aligning to TRBD1. Germline trimming cut 5 bases from V and 7 bases from J; bases unmatched to any gene: 3. The CDR3 is 13 amino acids. Germline CDR1 reads GTSNPN; CDR2 reads SVGIG (reference sequence). The CDR3 loop reads CAWGTGGRQPQHF. The CDR3 DNA sequence: TGTGCCTGGGGGACAGGGGGCCGACAGCCCCAGCATTTT.

The chain joins TRBV2 to TRBJ1-2; D possibly corresponds to TRBD1 (6 bases). V shed 5 bases and J shed 0 bases, with 16 bases lying between them. CDR1 SNHLY and CDR2 FYNNEI come from the germline V gene. This CDR3 has 16 residues. CDR3: CASSRESGVANYGYTF. In DNA form, the CDR3 reads TGTGCCAGCAGTCGTGAGTCAGGGGTAGCTAACTATGGCTACACCTTC.

The J gene is TRBJ1-2, the V gene TRBV29-1; 11 bases map to TRBD1. The CDR3 length is 14 residues. Germline loops: CDR1 SQVTM, CDR2 ANQGSEA. V shed 6 bases and J 3 bases; nucleotides not matched to a gene: 6. The DNA of the CDR3 is TGCAGCGTCCTACCGGGACAGGGGGACTATGGCTACACCTTC. This encodes CSVLPGQGDYGYTF.

This rearrangement joins TRBV5-1 to TRBJ2-1, with TRBD2 identical over 15 bases. The CDR3 is 15 amino acids. Germline trimming cut 4 bases from V and 9 bases from J; bases unmatched to any gene: 5. Germline V lookup: CDR1 SGHRS, CDR2 YFSETQ. The CDR3 spells CASSMGTSGGPEQFF. The CDR3 DNA is TGCGCCAGCAGCATGGGGACTAGCGGGGGGCCTGAGCAGTTCTTC.

The rearrangement links TRBV19 to TRBJ1-5, with D possibly being TRBD1 (6 bases). The CDR3 is 15 amino acids. V lost 5 bases and J 6 bases, leaving 17 bases between the germline ends. Looked up from germline, CDR1 is LNHDA and CDR2 is SQIVND (reference sequence). The CDR3 loop is CASSPAEGGGQPQHF. The CDR3 coding sequence is TGTGCCAGTAGTCCTGCCGAGGGAGGGGGTCAGCCCCAGCATTTT.

This chain links TRBV19 with TRBJ1-2; TRBD1 agrees at 7 bases. V was pared by 3 bases and J by 5 bases, with 9 bases of the junction left unmatched. Per the germline V gene, CDR1 is LNHDA and CDR2 is SQIVND (reference sequence). CDR3 size: 15 residues. In DNA form, the CDR3 reads TGTGCCAGTAGTATTTATAAGGGGGCCAATTATGGCTACACCTTC. Residues: CASSIYKGANYGYTF.

The chain joins TRBV29-1 to TRBJ2-7; 7 nucleotides align to TRBD1. Germline V lookup: CDR1 SQVTM, CDR2 ANQGSEA. The V segment lost 6 bases and the J segment 10 bases; nucleotides outside the gene matches: 15. This CDR3 is built from 13 residues. This CDR3 reads CSVKGQELLPQYF. The CDR3 bases are TGCAGCGTCAAAGGACAGGAGCTCCTACCACAGTACTTC.

This clone occurred once. The rearrangement uses TRBV30 and TRBJ2-3, with D possibly TRBD2 on 7 matching bases. Germline assignment: CDR1 GTSNPN and CDR2 SVGIG (reference sequence). V lost 4 bases and J lost 0, with 23 bases in between. The CDR3 spans 18 residues. The CDR3 DNA reads as TGTGCCTGGACCTCTCGAGCCGGGGGGCCGCTTAGCACAGATACGCAGTATTTT. The encoded protein is CAWTSRAGGPLSTDTQYF.

This clone was seen just once. The chain joins TRBV4-3 to TRBJ2-3, with 8 nucleotides matching TRBD1. Germline V gene data show CDR1 as LGHNA and CDR2 as YSLEER. The CDR3 runs to 16 residues. J lost 4 bases, V lost 1 base, and 7 bases had no gene match. The CDR3: CASSQGQGSNSDTQYF. As DNA, the CDR3 is TGCGCCAGCAGCCAAGGACAGGGGAGTAATTCAGATACGCAGTATTTT.

The gene calls are TRBV20-1 and TRBJ1-5; 7 bases map to TRBD1. The V gene end was trimmed by 3 bases and the J gene end by 2 bases; junction bases not matched to a gene: 13. Germline V CDR1 and CDR2: DFQATT, SNEGSKA (reference sequence). The CDR3 runs to 17 residues. The CDR3 DNA follows: TGCAGTGCTAGTCCCTGGGGAACAGGGGCGGGCAATCAGCCCCAGCATTTT. It codes for CSASPWGTGAGNQPQHF.

This clone came up once. This sequence joins TRBV11-3 and TRBJ2-3; 9 bases map to TRBD2. The germline V gene has CDR1 SGHNT and CDR2 YENEEA. The trim removed 5 bases at V and 4 bases at J, leaving 7 bases unmatched. CDR3 length equals 15 residues. CDR3 coding DNA: TGTGCCAGCAGCAGCGGAGCGGGAGGTTCAGATACGCAGTATTTT. Encoded protein: CASSSGAGGSDTQYF.

This clone was counted only a few times. This chain uses TRBV19 with TRBJ2-5, with D possibly TRBD1 on 6 matching bases. CDR3 size: 16 residues. V was clipped by 3 bases and J by 5 bases, with 19 bases between them. Germline CDR1 is LNHDA and CDR2 is SQIVND (reference sequence). CDR3: CASSIEQGHLPETQYF. CDR3 in DNA: TGTGCCAGTAGTATCGAACAGGGCCACTTACCTGAGACCCAGTACTTC.

V and J are TRBV9 and TRBJ2-3; D ambiguous. This CDR3 contains 13 residues. Germline CDR1 and CDR2: SGDLS and YYNGEE. V gave up 2 bases and J gave up 0 bases, with 4 bases separating them. CDR3 amino acids: CASSVSSTDTQYF. The DNA of the CDR3 is TGTGCCAGCAGCGTGTCTAGCACAGATACGCAGTATTTT.

The V and J genes are TRBV5-5 and TRBJ2-1, with D perhaps TRBD2 (6 bases). Germline loops: CDR1 SGHKS, CDR2 YYEKEE (reference sequence). This CDR3 is built from 16 residues. With 3 bases removed from V and 2 bases from J, the gap between germline ends came to 15 bases. CDR3 DNA sequence: TGTGCCAGCAGCTGGGGGGTAGCGATAACCTACAATGAGCAGTTCTTC. This encodes CASSWGVAITYNEQFF.

The chain combines TRBV4-3 with TRBJ2-2; 8 bases align to TRBD2. The CDR3 covers 17 residues. The germline gives CDR1 LGHNA, CDR2 YSLEER. V gave up 1 base and J gave up 0 bases; unmatched junction bases: 4. The CDR3 nucleotides are TGCGCCAGCAGCCAAGGGCATAGCGGGGCGAACACCGGGGAGCTGTTTTTT. It translates to CASSQGHSGANTGELFF.

V gene TRBV29-1 combines with J gene TRBJ2-5; TRBD1 might be the D (6 bases). The CDR3 has 12 residues. Germline CDR1 SQVTM, CDR2 ANQGSEA. Trimming shortened V by 7 bases and J by 5 bases, and 14 bases separated the two germline ends. The CDR3 nucleotides read TGCAGCGCAGCACAGGGTAGGGAGACCCAGTACTTC. Translation gives CSAAQGRETQYF.

This CDR3 reads CASSSGLGEAFF. DNA of the CDR3: TGCGCCAGCAGCTCAGGACTCGGTGAAGCTTTCTTT. The chain employs TRBV5-1 and TRBJ1-1; D not resolved. There are 12 residues in the CDR3. V was shortened by 3 bases and J by 7 bases, with 10 bases between the two germline ends. Germline CDR1 SGHRS, CDR2 YFSETQ. Complete variable domain (other parts from reference TRBV5-1 and TRBJ1-1): KAGVTQTPRYLIKTRGQQVTLSCSPISGHRSVSWYQQTPGQGLQFLFEYFSETQRNKGNFPGRFSGRQFSNSRSEMNVSTLELGDSALYLCASSSGLGEAFFGQGTRLTVV.